These T cell receptor beta chains were read from a single sample in a study of blood T cell repertoires in COVID-19. The table came from immunoSEQ multiplex PCR; TCRdb's copy has only in-frame clones and leaves some out. The data hold about 190,000 clones, with approximately 84% observed a single time. Sequenced input: PBMCs or T cells enriched from blood (not recorded which). These receptors all come from a woman in her thirties who had recovered from COVID-19. The CDR3 runs from the conserved cysteine through the conserved F or W. A D gene is named only where the DNA matches it firmly. Rows may omit the clone size; those that give it use once, few, many or a size class.

j_call,d_call,v_call,clone_size,cdr3_nt,cdr3_aa
TRBJ2-1,TRBD2,TRBV7-2,.,TGTGCCAGCAGTCTTAGGACTAGCGGGGGGGTTGAGCAGTTCTTC,CASSLRTSGGVEQFF
TRBJ2-5,.,TRBV3-1/TRBV3-2,many,TGTGCCAGCAGCCAAAGGGGGGGCGAGACCCAGTACTTC,CASSQRGGETQYF
TRBJ1-1,.,TRBV29-1,.,TGCAGCGTTGGAACCCTCAGGGGACAACTGAACACTGAAGCTTTCTTT,CSVGTLRGQLNTEAFF
TRBJ1-5,TRBD1,TRBV5-1,.,TGCGCCAGCAGCCCCCTACCGACAGGGAATCAGCCCCAGCATTTT,CASSPLPTGNQPQHF
TRBJ2-1,.,TRBV21-1,.,TGTGCCAGCAGCACCGGGGGACTAGCGGGAGGGCCCTCTTTGGGCTATGAGCAGTTCTTC,CASSTGGLAGGPSLGYEQFF
TRBJ1-6,TRBD1,TRBV28,.,TGTGCCAGCAGTTTAAGGGCAGGGGGTAATTCACCCCTCCACTTT,CASSLRAGGNSPLHF
TRBJ2-1,TRBD2,TRBV15,.,TGTGCCACCAGCAGGGGGGACGGGGGGAATGAGCAGTTCTTC,CATSRGDGGNEQFF
TRBJ1-4,.,TRBV7-9,.,TGTGCCAGCAGCTTAGGGCAGGCTAATGAAAAACTGTTTTTT,CASSLGQANEKLFF
TRBJ2-5,.,TRBV19,.,TGTGCCACTAAAGTCGGGGCAGGGGAAGGGACCCAGTACTTC,CATKVGAGEGTQYF
TRBJ1-1,.,TRBV29-1,.,TGCAGCGTTTACCCAGTGAACACTGAAGCTTTCTTT,CSVYPVNTEAFF
TRBJ1-1,TRBD1,TRBV2,.,TGTGCCAGCAGTGATAACAGGGGGGAGAACACTGAAGCTTTCTTT,CASSDNRGENTEAFF
TRBJ2-4,.,TRBV19,.,TGTGCCAGTAGTTCCCACCTCAGGGTAGGCAAAAACATTCAGTACTTC,CASSSHLRVGKNIQYF
TRBJ1-5,TRBD1,TRBV6-4,few,TGTGCCAGCAGTGACTCGTCAAAACCGGACAGGAGACAGCCCCAGCATTTT,CASSDSSKPDRRQPQHF
TRBJ1-1,.,TRBV10-1,.,TGCGCCAGCAGTGACCCAGGCAGGGACACTGAAGCTTTCTTT,CASSDPGRDTEAFF
TRBJ2-1,.,TRBV14,.,TGTGCCAGCAGCCAAGGCACAGGGCTCAATGAGCAGTTCTTC,CASSQGTGLNEQFF
TRBJ2-1,TRBD1,TRBV3-1/TRBV3-2,.,TGTGCCAGCAGCCAAGCCGGACAGGGCAGCGAGCAGTTCTTC,CASSQAGQGSEQFF
TRBJ1-1,.,TRBV18,few,TGTGCCAGCTCACCAGGAGGGGGGGCGCGTGACACTGAAGCTTTCTTT,CASSPGGGARDTEAFF
TRBJ2-7,.,TRBV6-5,.,TGTGCCAGCAGTCTCTGGGGGCGCGAATACGAGCAGTACTTC,CASSLWGREYEQYF
TRBJ1-5,.,TRBV19,.,TGTTCAACCGGGGAGGGCAATCAGCCCCAGCATTTT,CSTGEGNQPQHF
TRBJ2-1,TRBD2,TRBV6-5,.,TGTGCCAGCTATCCACTAGCGGGGCTACATGAGCAGTTCTTC,CASYPLAGLHEQFF
TRBJ2-3,TRBD1,TRBV5-1,.,TGCGCCAGCGAGGACAGGGGGCTGGGAGATACGCAGTATTTT,CASEDRGLGDTQYF
TRBJ1-2,TRBD1,TRBV11-2,.,TGTGCCAGCAGCTTGGGGACAGAGGTCGCCTATGGCTACACCTTC,CASSLGTEVAYGYTF
TRBJ2-2,TRBD1,TRBV7-8,once,TGTGCCAGCAGCTCTGGGACAGGTGGGACCGGGGAGCTGTTTTTT,CASSSGTGGTGELFF
TRBJ1-1,.,TRBV24-1,.,TGTGCCACCAGTGACCGCATGAGGAACACTGAAGCTTTCTTT,CATSDRMRNTEAFF
TRBJ2-7,.,TRBV6-5,.,TGTGCCAGCAGTTTAGGTACGGGTACTTACGAGCAGTACTTC,CASSLGTGTYEQYF
TRBJ2-1,.,TRBV5-6,.,TGTGCCAGCAGCTTGGACTCGTCAGCGGATGAGCAGTTCTTC,CASSLDSSADEQFF